The sequence of this T cell receptor beta chain was determined in a study of Ad26.COV2.S vaccination and SARS-CoV-2 variants. The protocol was immunoSEQ multiplex PCR, while the TCRdb copy is restricted to in-frame clones and leaves out a portion. This table has over 400,000 clones, 85% to 90% appearing once. Broader study findings: Post-vaccination breadth of spike-specific CD8+ and CD4+ T cell responses was reportedly substantial. Vaccinated individuals (as opposed to placebo recipients) had higher spike-specific TCR breadth. Measurements of TCR breadth and depth may have given underestimates of the total T cell responses. Across vaccine and placebo recipients, the breadth of non-spike TCRs was similar.

In the case of this clone: Its antigen is not identified.

The V end was cut by 4 bases, the J end by 1 base, with 12 bases between. The length of the CDR3 is 15 residues. The germline V gene encodes CDR1 KGHDR and CDR2 SFDVKD. This sample's treatment: roughly 20 received Ad26.COV2.S at low or high dose, single or two shots; 5 received placebo; per-sample allocation not given. Each sample was drawn 63 days after the first injection (of vaccine or placebo). The material sequenced was peripheral blood, taken in a trial of Ad26.COV2.S vaccine versus placebo. The sequence came from a person between 18 and 60 years old who received the Ad26.COV2.S COVID-19 vaccine or a placebo. The gene calls are TRBV24-1 and TRBJ1-2; D possibly corresponds to TRBD1 (5 bases). The CDR3 DNA reads TGTGCCACCAGTGACCCTCGGACAAATAACTATGGCTACACCTTC. It specifies CATSDPRTNNYGYTF.